This passage covers 17 T cell receptor beta chains from one sample sequenced in a study of vaccination effects on CD4 cells after COVID-19. Subsequent to a culture period of under twelve days, CD4+ T cells were isolated. These receptors have no known antigen. Sequencing was performed with immunoSEQ multiplex PCR; in TCRdb, only in-frame clones are kept and a portion is missing. The sample consists of about 76,000 clones, more than 70% of them appearing once. Sequencing used CD4+ T cells from PBMCs cultured without peptide, obtained before COVID-19 vaccination. Receptor source: a human donor who received a COVID-19 vaccine.

This clone was seen only once. The chain has TRBV6-5 and TRBJ1-1; D remains ambiguous. Trimming left V 6 bases short and J 1 base short, with 12 bases between. CDR3 length: 14 residues. The germline gives CDR1 MNHEY, CDR2 SVGAGI. The CDR3 DNA follows: TGTGCCAGCAGGGGGAGGGCGTCGAACACTGAAGCTTTCTTT. Its translation is CASRGRASNTEAFF.

The genes are TRBV2 and TRBJ2-7, with 7 bases aligning to TRBD2. CDR3 length: 15 residues. Germline-derived CDR1 and CDR2 are SNHLY and FYNNEI. V dropped 6 bases and J dropped 2; count of bases not matched to a gene: 10. This CDR3 is CASREGPSGAYEQYV. The DNA of the CDR3 is TGTGCCAGCAGAGAGGGGCCTAGCGGAGCCTACGAGCAGTACGTC.

V gene TRBV14 combines with J gene TRBJ1-6; D is ambiguous. The V gene lost 3 bases and the J gene lost 2 bases, with 11 bases spanning the gap. This CDR3 spans 16 amino acids. Germline V lookup: CDR1 SGHDN, CDR2 FVKESK. CDR3 protein: CASSHGVGTYNSPLHF. Here the CDR3 DNA reads TGTGCCAGCAGCCACGGGGTTGGGACCTATAATTCACCCCTCCACTTT.

This clone was picked up a small number of times. The V gene is TRBV19, the J gene TRBJ1-4, with a possible D match to TRBD1 (5 bases). V gave up 6 bases and J gave up 0 bases, with 8 bases separating them. This CDR3 is built from 14 residues. CDR1 is LNHDA and CDR2 is SQIVND in the germline V gene (reference sequence). CDR3 in DNA: TGTGCCAGTAGGATGACAGCAACTAATGAAAAACTGTTTTTT. Translated: CASRMTATNEKLFF.

The J gene is TRBJ2-5, the V gene TRBV2; 9 bases match TRBD1. The V segment lost 10 bases and the J segment 4 bases; nucleotides outside the gene matches: 13. This CDR3 region has 15 residues. Germline V gene lookup returns CDR1 SNHLY and CDR2 FYNNEI. CDR3 in amino acids: CATSPLDRGGETQYF. The DNA of the CDR3 is TGTGCCACCTCGCCGTTGGACAGGGGAGGAGAGACCCAGTACTTC.

CDR3: CASSLGATQETQYF. Written as DNA, the CDR3 is TGTGCCAGCAGCTTAGGGGCAACCCAAGAGACCCAGTACTTC. The chain joins TRBV7-6 to TRBJ2-5, with unresolved D. V was clipped by 1 base and J by 1 base, with 7 bases between them. The CDR3 totals 14 residues. Germline assignment: CDR1 SGHVS and CDR2 FNYEAQ. Based on the CDR3 plus reference TRBV7-6 and TRBJ2-5, the full variable domain is GAGVSQSPRYKVTKRGQDVALRCDPISGHVSLYWYRQALGQGPEFLTYFNYEAQQDKSGLPNDRFSAERPEGSISTLTIQRTEQRDSAMYRCASSLGATQETQYFGPGTRLLVL.

This clone showed up just a few times. This chain uses TRBV5-1 with TRBJ2-3; D uncertain. The CDR3 covers 13 residues. Germline V gene data show CDR1 as SGHRS and CDR2 as YFSETQ. Trimming shortened V by 3 bases and J by 0 bases, and 5 bases separated the two germline ends. CDR3 protein: CASSSISTDTQYF. In DNA, the CDR3 is TGCGCCAGCAGCTCGATAAGCACAGATACGCAGTATTTT.

V usage is TRBV7-3 and J usage is TRBJ2-2; TRBD1 agrees at 7 bases. The CDR3 consists of 15 residues. Trimming at V came to 5 bases and at J to 5 bases, leaving 8 bases not matched to a gene. Germline CDR1 reads SGHTA; CDR2 reads FQGTGA. CDR3 nucleotide sequence: TGTGCCAGCAGCACAGGGGACAGACTTACCGGGGAGCTGTTTTTT. Its protein is CASSTGDRLTGELFF.

V usage is TRBV28 and J usage is TRBJ2-6, with TRBD1 identical over 7 bases. The CDR3 contains 15 residues. The V gene end was trimmed by 4 bases and the J gene end by 6 bases; junction bases not matched to a gene: 6. Per the germline V gene, CDR1 is MDHEN and CDR2 is SYDVKM. The CDR3 reads CASSSRGQLANVLTF. In DNA form, the CDR3 reads TGTGCCAGCAGTTCCAGGGGACAGTTGGCCAACGTCCTGACTTTC.

The genes are TRBV7-2 and TRBJ1-5; D is possibly TRBD1 (5 bases). This CDR3 is 16 amino acids long. V was pared by 0 bases and J by 1 base, with 10 bases between. Germline assignment: CDR1 SGHTA and CDR2 FQGNSA. CDR3 in DNA: TGTGCCAGCAGCTTAGCGGGGGGAGGAAGCAATCAGCCCCAGCATTTT. This translates into CASSLAGGGSNQPQHF.

This clone was seen only a few times. The chain couples TRBV18 to TRBJ1-2; unclear D gene. Trimming shortened V by 0 bases and J by 2 bases, and 7 bases separated the two germline ends. Germline lookup yields CDR1 KGHSH and CDR2 LQKENI. The CDR3 consists of 14 residues. CDR3 DNA sequence: TGTGCCAGCTCACCACCCGGTCGAAACTATGGCTACACCTTC. Translation: CASSPPGRNYGYTF.

The genes are TRBV7-2 and TRBJ1-6; D is ambiguous. Trimming took 1 base from V and 4 from J, leaving 11 bases between them. Per germline, CDR1 SGHTA and CDR2 FQGNSA. CDR3 length: 16 residues. This CDR3 is CASSLVVGLYNSPLHF. CDR3 DNA sequence: TGTGCCAGCAGCTTAGTCGTGGGATTATATAATTCACCCCTCCACTTT.

This clone was found once. The V call is TRBV10-3, the J call TRBJ2-7; the D gene is possibly TRBD2 (6 bases). Trimming cost V 4 bases and J 1 base, with 11 bases left between them. CDR1 and CDR2 (germline): ENHRY, SYGVKD. The CDR3 is made up of 14 amino acids. The CDR3, as DNA: TGTGCCATCAGTGCGGGGGAATGGTCCTACGAGCAGTACGTC. It codes for CAISAGEWSYEQYV.

The CDR3 loop reads CASSLQHPNSGNTIYF. The CDR3 DNA reads as TGTGCCAGCAGCTTACAGCACCCGAACTCTGGAAACACCATATATTTT. The J gene is TRBJ1-3, the V gene TRBV14; D not certain. Looked up from germline, CDR1 is SGHDN and CDR2 is FVKESK. This CDR3 comprises 16 residues. Trimming removed 5 bases from V and 0 bases from J, with 14 bases in between.

The V gene is TRBV12-5, the J gene TRBJ2-5; D call uncertain. V was clipped by 4 bases and J by 0 bases, with 9 bases between them. The CDR3 spans 14 residues. Germline CDR1 and CDR2: LGHNT and FRNRAP. The DNA of the CDR3 is TGTGCTAGTGGTTCTACAGCATACCAAGAGACCCAGTACTTC. It codes for CASGSTAYQETQYF.

This clone was observed once. The junction departs from the called germline gene at one end, perhaps through a read error. The genes are TRBV6-2 or TRBV6-3 and TRBJ2-1; D not resolved. CDR3 length: 13 residues. Germline V gene lookup returns CDR1 MNHEY and CDR2 SVGEGT. This CDR3 reads CATSPSSYNEQFF. DNA for the CDR3: TGTGCCACCAGTCCCAGCTCCTACAATGAGCAGTTCTTC.

The chain couples TRBV19 to TRBJ2-2; D is perhaps TRBD2 (6 bases). The CDR3 covers 16 residues. V was pared by 3 bases and J by 4 bases, with 15 bases between. Per germline, CDR1 LNHDA and CDR2 SQIVND (reference sequence). CDR3 sequence reads: CASSMPSQRATGELFF. The CDR3, as DNA: TGTGCCAGTAGTATGCCCTCGCAGCGGGCCACCGGGGAGCTGTTTTTT.